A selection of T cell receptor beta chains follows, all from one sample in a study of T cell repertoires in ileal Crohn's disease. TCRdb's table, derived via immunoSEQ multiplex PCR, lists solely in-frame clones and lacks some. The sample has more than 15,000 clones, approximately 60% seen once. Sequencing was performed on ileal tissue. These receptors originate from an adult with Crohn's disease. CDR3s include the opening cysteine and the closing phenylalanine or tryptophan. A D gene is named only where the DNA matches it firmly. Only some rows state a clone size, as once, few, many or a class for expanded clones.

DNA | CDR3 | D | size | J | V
TGTGCCAGCAGCCAGTGGACTAGCGGGAGGGTCGCAGATACGCAGTATTTT | CASSQWTSGRVADTQYF | TRBD2 | few | TRBJ2-3 | TRBV4-2
TGTGCCAGCAGCCGCGACAGGACGAACACTGAAGCTTTCTTT | CASSRDRTNTEAFF | - | - | TRBJ1-1 | TRBV11-2
TGCGCCAGCAGCCAAGAGAACGGGGGGGTCACTGAAGCTTTCTTT | CASSQENGGVTEAFF | - | - | TRBJ1-1 | TRBV4-3
TGCGCCAGCAGCCAAGACAGGATATATGAAAAACTGTTTTTT | CASSQDRIYEKLFF | - | few | TRBJ1-4 | TRBV4-3
TGTGCCAGCAGCTTTCCTAACCAAGAGACCCAGTACTTC | CASSFPNQETQYF | - | - | TRBJ2-5 | TRBV5-4
TGCGCCAGCAGCCAATCTCCCAGGGGTCAGGAGACCCAGTACTTC | CASSQSPRGQETQYF | - | - | TRBJ2-5 | TRBV4-3
TGTGCCAGCAGCCCCTTGGACAGGGTCCGGCAAGCTTTCTTT | CASSPLDRVRQAFF | TRBD1 | few | TRBJ1-1 | TRBV7-2
TGTGCCAGCACCAAAGGGACAGCGAACACCGGGGAGCTGTTTTTT | CASTKGTANTGELFF | TRBD1 | - | TRBJ2-2 | TRBV7-9
TGTGCCAGCAGTGGCCACAGGACAGGGGCCTACGAGCAGTACTTC | CASSGHRTGAYEQYF | TRBD1 | - | TRBJ2-7 | TRBV6-5
TGCGCCAGCAGTGAGTCACAGGGATGGGGGAACACTGAAGCTTTCTTT | CASSESQGWGNTEAFF | - | - | TRBJ1-1 | TRBV10-1
TGTGCCAGCAGCTTAGGGACTAGCCGCACCGGGGAGCTGTTTTTT | CASSLGTSRTGELFF | TRBD2 | - | TRBJ2-2 | TRBV7-8
TGTGCCAGCAGCATGGGGACAGCGTCTTATGGCTACACCTTC | CASSMGTASYGYTF | TRBD1 | - | TRBJ1-2 | TRBV7-9
TGCAGCGCCTCAGTGAACACTGAAGCTTTCTTT | CSASVNTEAFF | - | once | TRBJ1-1 | TRBV29-1
TGCGCCAGCAGCCAAGAATTGGAGAATCAGCCCCAGCATTTT | CASSQELENQPQHF | - | - | TRBJ1-5 | TRBV4-1
TGTGCCAGCACACCCAACAGGGGTGGCTACACCTTC | CASTPNRGGYTF | TRBD1 | - | TRBJ1-2 | TRBV2
TGTGCCAGCAGCAGTGGGACAGGGTTAAACACAGATACGCAGTATTTT | CASSSGTGLNTDTQYF | TRBD1 | few | TRBJ2-3 | TRBV7-6
TGTGCCAGTAGTCAGATACAGGGGATTCGCGAAAAACTGTTTTTT | CASSQIQGIREKLFF | TRBD1 | - | TRBJ1-4 | TRBV19